This entry lists 13 T cell receptor beta chains sequenced from one sample in a study of CD8 T cells in ankylosing spondylitis. TCRdb redid the calling of the 5' RACE reads with MiXCR, one entry per CDR3 protein. The table has about 240,000 distinct CDR3 sequences, roughly a tenth seen once. Sample: blood, either unsorted or a sorted T cell fraction (not recorded which). These receptor sequences come from a male donor with ankylosing spondylitis or in good health (not recorded which).

This clonotype was found many times. The CDR3 region is CASTFAEREGLSEQFF. The CDR3 nucleotides read TGTGCCAGCACCTTTGCAGAGCGGGAGGGCCTTAGTGAGCAGTTCTTC. The rearrangement uses TRBV9 and TRBJ2-1, with TRBD2 matching over 10 bases. J lost 9 bases, V lost 6 bases, and 15 bases had no gene match. Germline CDR1 is SGDLS and CDR2 is YYNGEE. This CDR3 comprises 16 residues.

This clonotype came up many times. The chain has TRBV5-1 and TRBJ2-3; 7 positions match TRBD2. CDR1 is SGHRS and CDR2 is YFSETQ in the germline V gene. V trimming: 1 base; J trimming: 1 base; junction bases outside the gene matches: 9. The CDR3 length is 17 residues. The CDR3 nucleotides are TGCGCCAGCAGCTTGCCTCGACTAGCCCAGCGCACAGATACGCAGTATTTT. It specifies CASSLPRLAQRTDTQYF.

This clonotype was observed many times. The V and J genes are TRBV29-1 and TRBJ2-1; D gene unclear. V was trimmed by 0 bases and J by 13 bases, leaving 16 bases between them. Germline V gives CDR1 SQVTM, CDR2 ANQGSEA. This CDR3 is built from 13 residues. CDR3 sequence reads: CSVEDRPSLLQFF. CDR3 bases: TGCAGCGTTGAAGATCGTCCGAGTCTCTTACAGTTCTTC.

This clonotype has only a few counts. The chain has TRBV18 and TRBJ2-1; possibly TRBD2 for D (5 bases). The CDR3 length is 13 residues. Trimming stripped 2 bases from V and 8 bases from J, with 10 bases between. Looked up from germline, CDR1 is KGHSH and CDR2 is LQKENI. Here the CDR3 reads CASSPSGSDEQFF. In DNA, the CDR3 is TGTGCCAGCTCACCATCGGGGAGCGATGAGCAGTTCTTC.

Many counts were recorded for this clonotype. The chain links TRBV20-1 to TRBJ2-1; weak D call: TRBD1 (5 bases). The germline gives CDR1 DFQATT, CDR2 SNEGSKA (reference sequence). The CDR3 is made up of 13 amino acids. V was pared by 0 bases and J by 9 bases, with 12 bases between. CDR3 nucleotide sequence: TGCAGTGCTAGAGACAGGGTAACCGGTGAGCAGTTCTTC. It encodes CSARDRVTGEQFF.

Many counts were recorded for this clonotype. V gene TRBV6-1 combines with J gene TRBJ1-5; no definite D call. Per the germline V gene, CDR1 is MNHNS and CDR2 is SASEGT. Trimming shortened V by 6 bases and J by 1 base, and 16 bases separated the two germline ends. This CDR3 contains 16 residues. The CDR3 DNA reads TGTGCCAGCAGCTCACCCCGGGATTCAAGCAATCAGCCCCAGCATTTT. Translating gives CASSSPRDSSNQPQHF.

CDR3 sequence: CSARLDSSNYGYTF. CDR3 nucleotide sequence: TGCAGTGCTAGACTCGACAGCTCTAACTATGGCTACACCTTC. The J gene is TRBJ1-2, the V gene TRBV20-1; TRBD1 might be the D (5 bases). The CDR3 length is 14 residues. V was cut by 2 bases and J by 0 bases, with 10 bases left in between. The germline CDR1 and CDR2 sequences are DFQATT and SNEGSKA (reference sequence).

This rearrangement joins TRBV5-1 to TRBJ2-1; perhaps TRBD2 as D (6 bases). This CDR3 is 16 amino acids long. V lost 4 bases, J lost 8 bases, and 22 bases lay in between. Per the germline V gene, CDR1 is SGHRS and CDR2 is YFSETQ. The CDR3 reads CASSPQLFAGSDEQFF. For the CDR3, the DNA is TGCGCCAGCAGCCCCCAGCTGTTTGCGGGGAGCGATGAGCAGTTCTTC.

This clonotype was counted many times. The chain links TRBV29-1 to TRBJ2-2; no firm D call. Germline assignment: CDR1 SQVTM and CDR2 ANQGSEA. This CDR3 has 12 residues. V lost 0 bases and J lost 13, with 12 bases in between. In DNA form, the CDR3 reads TGCAGCGTTGAAGATCTGGCCCGAGGGCTGTTTTTT. Translation gives CSVEDLARGLFF.

This clonotype was counted many times. This CDR3 reads CASSRFGTTQETQYF. In nucleotides, the CDR3 is TGCGCCAGCAGCCGATTTGGGACTACCCAAGAGACCCAGTACTTC. The V gene is TRBV4-1, the J gene TRBJ2-5, with 7 bases aligning to TRBD2. The CDR3 contains 15 residues. The V and J ends lost 4 bases and 1 base, in that order; junction bases with no gene match: 6. CDR1 and CDR2 from the germline V gene are MGHRA and YSYEKL.

This clonotype was detected only a few times. This could be a read error, since a much larger clone is one nucleotide away. The chain employs TRBV5-1 and TRBJ1-2; 8 bases align to TRBD1. The CDR3 is made up of 18 amino acids. CDR1 is SGHRS, CDR2 YFSETQ, per germline. The CDR3 DNA follows: TGCGTCAGCAGCTTGGCGGACAGGGTGGAGAGTATACACTATGGCTACACCTTC. It translates to CVSSLADRVESIHYGYTF.

This clonotype showed up many times. The rearrangement uses TRBV24-1 and TRBJ1-5; D uncertain. The germline V gene has CDR1 KGHDR and CDR2 SFDVKD. The CDR3 has 14 amino acids. Between the trimmed V and J ends, which lost 5 bases and 6 bases, there was a span of 13 bases. DNA for the CDR3: TGTGCCACCAGTGCCCCGCACTCGGGTCAGCCCCAGCATTTT. It encodes CATSAPHSGQPQHF.

This clonotype was observed a handful of times. V gene TRBV27 combines with J gene TRBJ1-1; 9 nucleotides line up with TRBD1. CDR3 length: 15 amino acids. CDR1 and CDR2 from the germline V gene are MNHEY and SMNVEV (reference sequence). The ends lost 5 bases at V and 5 bases at J; junction bases unmatched: 9. Here the CDR3 reads CASSPIQGAYTEAFF. CDR3 sequence (DNA): TGTGCCAGCAGTCCAATACAGGGGGCTTATACTGAAGCTTTCTTT.